The 15 T cell receptor beta chains presented below share a single source sample, sequenced in a study of beta chain features in type 1 diabetes. The authors reverse transcribed all of the isolated RNA, so sequencing captured expressed TCRB transcripts. TCRdb keeps only in-frame clones here, not all; method: immunoSEQ multiplex PCR. Found here are hundreds of thousands of clones, approximately 15% of them singletons; the top ten hold approximately 0.038%. The material sequenced was naive CD4+ T cells from blood. The receptor set was obtained from a man aged 30 to 39 in good health.

There are a few counts of this clone. The V gene is TRBV9, the J gene TRBJ2-1, with no clear D. Looked up from germline, CDR1 is SGDLS and CDR2 is YYNGEE. V was shortened by 0 bases and J by 8 bases, with 3 bases between the two germline ends. The CDR3 sequence is 11 residues long. The CDR3 sequence is CASSVGDEQFF. Written as DNA, the CDR3 is TGTGCCAGCAGCGTAGGCGATGAGCAGTTCTTC.

The rearrangement links TRBV5-4 to TRBJ1-4, with D hard to call. The CDR3 contains 14 residues. V lost 1 base and J 0 bases, leaving 4 bases between the germline ends. Germline-derived CDR1 and CDR2 are SGHNT and YYREEE (reference sequence). The CDR3 sequence: CASSLNPTNEKLFF. DNA of the CDR3: TGTGCCAGCAGCTTGAATCCAACTAATGAAAAACTGTTTTTT.

This clone has just a few counts. This chain joins TRBV7-2 and TRBJ2-3; tentatively, D is TRBD2 (7 bases). The CDR3 loop spans 14 amino acids. CDR1 SGHTA and CDR2 FQGNSA come from the germline V gene. The V gene lost 3 bases and the J gene lost 4 bases, with 11 bases spanning the gap. The CDR3 is CASSFAGASDTQYF. The DNA of the CDR3 is TGTGCCAGCAGCTTCGCGGGGGCCTCAGATACGCAGTATTTT.

The genes are TRBV7-3 and TRBJ2-3; D unclear. V dropped 1 base and J dropped 5 bases, with 13 bases sitting between them. This CDR3 spans 15 amino acids. The V gene's germline CDR1 is SGHTA and CDR2 FQGTGA. The CDR3: CASSLKAGYRDTQYF. CDR3 coding DNA: TGTGCCAGCAGCTTAAAGGCCGGTTACAGAGATACGCAGTATTTT.

In the case of this clone: The same CDR3 also results from other DNA sequences found in this sample. The genes are TRBV5-1 and TRBJ2-5; D gene unclear. The germline CDR1 and CDR2 sequences are SGHRS and YFSETQ. The CDR3 loop spans 12 amino acids. Trimming removed 1 base at V and 1 base at J, with 2 bases between. In nucleotides, the CDR3 is TGCGCCAGCAGCTTGCCCCAAGAGACCCAGTACTTC. Translation: CASSLPQETQYF.

This clone was recorded at least ten times. The sample contains more than one DNA sequence encoding this CDR3. This chain joins TRBV18 and TRBJ2-3, with D possibly matching TRBD1 (5 bases). The V and J ends lost 0 bases and 1 base respectively, with 5 bases between them. This CDR3 is 14 amino acids long. Germline CDR1 and CDR2: KGHSH and LQKENI. The CDR3 region has the DNA TGTGCCAGCTCACCACCGACAGGCACAGATACGCAGTATTTT. Its translation: CASSPPTGTDTQYF.

There are a few counts of this clone. V and J are TRBV5-5 and TRBJ2-5; perhaps TRBD1 as D (5 bases). Germline CDR1 SGHKS, CDR2 YYEKEE (reference sequence). This CDR3 contains 15 residues. V lost 4 bases to trimming and J lost 2 bases, with 15 bases between them. In nucleotides, the CDR3 is TGTGCCAGCAGCGTACTGGGGCCCGGGCAAGAGACCCAGTACTTC. Encoded protein: CASSVLGPGQETQYF. Full variable domain (rest looked up from reference TRBV5-5 and TRBJ2-5): DAGVTQSPTHLIKTRGQQVTLRCSPISGHKSVSWYQQVLGQGPQFIFQYYEKEERGRGNFPDRFSARQFPNYSSELNVNALLLGDSALYLCASSVLGPGQETQYFGPGTRLLVL.

This clone was observed a handful of times. The chain links TRBV10-3 to TRBJ2-3; D uncertain. The CDR3 spans 11 residues. Trimming removed 3 bases from V and 3 bases from J, with 1 base in between. CDR1 ENHRY and CDR2 SYGVKD come from the germline V gene. CDR3 sequence: CAISETDTQYF. CDR3 coding DNA: TGTGCCATCAGTGAAACAGATACGCAGTATTTT.

This clone has more than one count but fewer than ten. CDR3 residues: CASSVVNGVTQYF. The CDR3 nucleotides read TGTGCCAGCAGCGTAGTCAATGGAGTTACGCAGTATTTT. The genes are TRBV9 and TRBJ2-3; no definite D call. V gave up 0 bases and J gave up 8 bases, with 10 bases separating them. CDR1 SGDLS and CDR2 YYNGEE come from the germline V gene. This CDR3 has 13 amino acids.

With regard to this clone: This specimen includes other DNA sequences encoding the same CDR3. The chain has TRBV7-2 and TRBJ2-1, with no clear D. V lost 4 bases, J lost 0 bases, and 10 bases lay in between. The CDR3 length is 15 residues. From germline, CDR1 is SGHTA and CDR2 FQGNSA. CDR3 sequence reads: CASSSTPSSYNEQFF. Here the CDR3 DNA reads TGTGCCAGCAGCTCCACACCTAGCTCCTACAATGAGCAGTTCTTC.

The sample holds a few counts of this clone. The chain has TRBV7-2 and TRBJ2-3, with 7 nucleotides matching TRBD2. CDR3 size: 17 residues. Germline lookup yields CDR1 SGHTA and CDR2 FQGNSA. The trim removed 3 bases at V and 4 bases at J, leaving 13 bases unmatched. The DNA of the CDR3 is TGTGCCAGCAGCTTCCGGCGGGGTAGAGCGGGATCAGATACGCAGTATTTT. Protein: CASSFRRGRAGSDTQYF.

The genes are TRBV14 and TRBJ1-1, with D possibly matching TRBD1 (5 bases). The CDR3 has 14 amino acids. Germline V CDR1 and CDR2: SGHDN, FVKESK. V was cut by 4 bases and J by 10 bases, with 19 bases left in between. CDR3 sequence: CASSPWQGGFGAFF. The DNA for the CDR3 is TGTGCCAGCAGCCCCTGGCAGGGTGGTTTTGGAGCTTTCTTT.

The V call is TRBV4-3, the J call TRBJ2-1; the D gene could be TRBD1 or TRBD2 (5 bases each). CDR3 length equals 16 residues. With 3 bases removed from V and 2 bases from J, the gap between germline ends came to 14 bases. From germline, CDR1 is LGHNA and CDR2 YSLEER. CDR3 nucleotide sequence: TGCGCCAGCAGCCAGTCCGGGACGCCAACCTACAATGAGCAGTTCTTC. Residues: CASSQSGTPTYNEQFF.

This clone was detected only a few times. The J gene is TRBJ2-1, the V gene TRBV5-1, with D perhaps matching TRBD2 (5 bases). The CDR3 consists of 14 residues. The V end was cut by 0 bases, the J end by 4 bases, with 8 bases between. The germline gives CDR1 SGHRS, CDR2 YFSETQ. The CDR3 sequence: CASSLAWEYNEQFF. Written as DNA, the CDR3 is TGCGCCAGCAGCTTGGCCTGGGAGTACAATGAGCAGTTCTTC.

This chain connects TRBV5-1 to TRBJ2-5; no clear D. This CDR3 region has 13 residues. Germline lookup yields CDR1 SGHRS and CDR2 YFSETQ. Trimming stripped 4 bases from V and 5 bases from J, with 12 bases between. The CDR3 sequence: CASSTGLGETQYF. CDR3 DNA: TGCGCCAGCAGCACGGGTTTGGGGGAGACCCAGTACTTC.